The sequence of this T cell receptor beta chain was determined in a study of control samples from healthy donors and cancer patients. With V trimmed by 5 bases and J by 0 bases, 4 bases remained unmatched. The CDR3 is made up of 13 amino acids. Germline assignment: CDR1 SQVTM and CDR2 ANQGSEA. The method was immunoSEQ multiplex PCR; TCRdb's version includes in-frame clones alone and lacks a portion of them. The data contain 130,000 or so clones, 91% of them singletons. Sample: blood. This TCR came from a man between 18 and 35 years old in good health. The chain carries TRBV29-1 and TRBJ2-7; 7 bases align to TRBD1. The CDR3, as DNA: TGCAGCGTTATGGACAGGTTCTCCTACGAGCAGTACTTC. Translation: CSVMDRFSYEQYF.